This passage covers 2 T cell receptor beta chains from one sample sequenced in a study of cytomegalovirus exposure and HLA in healthy donors. Primers for the PCR totalled 60 Vbeta and 13 Jbeta. Assay used: immunoSEQ multiplex PCR; TCRdb lists only in-frame clones, some missing. The sample carries fewer than 25,000 clones, 70% to 85% recorded once. Sequenced: PBMCs. Receptor source: a human donor in good health.

CDR3 in DNA: TGTGCCTGGGCCCGCGGACTCTTGCCCCAAGAGACCCAGTACTTC. Translated: CAWARGLLPQETQYF. The gene calls are TRBV30 and TRBJ2-5; perhaps TRBD2 as D (5 bases). CDR1 GTSNPN and CDR2 SVGIG come from the germline V gene (reference sequence). This CDR3 comprises 15 residues. V lost 5 bases to trimming and J lost 1 base, with 17 bases between them.

The CDR3 loop is CASRKVQGLGEQYF. CDR3 bases: TGTGCCAGCAGGAAAGTACAGGGTTTAGGGGAGCAGTACTTC. The chain couples TRBV6-5 to TRBJ2-7, with D possibly matching TRBD1 (6 bases). CDR3 length: 14 amino acids. Deletions cut 6 bases from V and 7 bases from J, with 19 bases between. Germline lookup yields CDR1 MNHEY and CDR2 SVGAGI.